These T cell receptor beta chains were read from a single sample in a study of cytomegalovirus exposure and HLA in healthy donors. The protocol was immunoSEQ multiplex PCR, while the TCRdb copy is restricted to in-frame clones and leaves out a portion. The repertoire consists of 190,000 or so clones, with around three quarters occurring once and the leading ten covering about 0.64%. Sequenced sample: PBMCs. The receptors derive from a boy aged 10-17 years in good health and CMV-seronegative. Both conserved end residues are part of each CDR3. The D gene is left open where the match is weak. Clone size is shown for a subset of rows, as once, few, many or a class of expanded clone.

TRBV18	-	-	TRBJ2-3	TGTGCCAGCTCATTAGACTATGGTTTGAAGTTCGATACGCAGTATTTT	CASSLDYGLKFDTQYF
TRBV30	once	TRBD1	TRBJ2-3	TGTGCCTGGAGTGCGGGACAGGACAGCACAGATACGCAGTATTTT	CAWSAGQDSTDTQYF
TRBV4-2	-	-	TRBJ1-5	TGTGCCAGCAGCCAAGAAGCGAGGGCGGGAGGCAATCAGCCCCAGCATTTT	CASSQEARAGGNQPQHF
TRBV4-1	once	TRBD1	TRBJ1-5	TGCGCCAGCAGCCCTTCGGACAGGGGCAATCAGCCCCAGCATTTT	CASSPSDRGNQPQHF
TRBV13	-	-	TRBJ2-3	TGTGCCAGCAGCTCTAACACAGATACGCAGTATTTT	CASSSNTDTQYF
TRBV11-2	-	-	TRBJ2-2	TGTGCCAGCAGCCAGTATCTGACTGGAACCACCGGGGAGCTGTTTTTT	CASSQYLTGTTGELFF
TRBV27	few	-	TRBJ1-5	TGTGCCAGCAGTTTACTGGGCCAGCCCCAGCATTTT	CASSLLGQPQHF
TRBV11-3	-	-	TRBJ2-2	TGTGCCAGCAGCTTTACCGGGGGTCGAACCGGGGAGCTGTTTTTT	CASSFTGGRTGELFF
TRBV11-2	-	TRBD1	TRBJ1-2	TGTGCCAGCAGCCCGGGGACAGGGCTTGCGACTAACTATGGCTACACCTTC	CASSPGTGLATNYGYTF
TRBV16	-	-	TRBJ1-5	TGTGCCAGCAGCCCAGAGGCGGGATCGGGGTATCAGCCCCAGCATTTT	CASSPEAGSGYQPQHF
TRBV6-6	-	-	TRBJ1-1	TGTGCCAGCGTTATAGCAGAAATGAACACTGAAGCTTTCTTT	CASVIAEMNTEAFF
TRBV5-6	-	TRBD1	TRBJ2-3	TGTGCCAGCAGCTCCCGGACAGGGTCAGATACGCAGTATTTT	CASSSRTGSDTQYF
TRBV11-2	-	-	TRBJ2-4	TGTGCCAGCAGCTTTACGGGACTGGAAAAAAACATTCAGTACTTC	CASSFTGLEKNIQYF
TRBV7-7	-	-	TRBJ2-3	TGTGCTAGCAGCTTGTCCGTGTCAGGGGATACAGATACGCAGTATTTT	CASSLSVSGDTDTQYF
TRBV10-3	-	TRBD2	TRBJ2-2	TGTGCCATCAGTAAATTGGGACTAGCGGGAGGGCTGAACACCGGGGAGCTGTTTTTT	CAISKLGLAGGLNTGELFF
TRBV30	-	TRBD1	TRBJ2-3	TGTGCCTGGAGCCTTGGACAGGGCTCCCTTTTCACAGATACGCAGTATTTT	CAWSLGQGSLFTDTQYF
TRBV6-5	-	TRBD2	TRBJ2-1	TGTGCCAGCAGCCTAGCGGGAGTGAATGAGCAGTTCTTC	CASSLAGVNEQFF
TRBV15	-	-	TRBJ2-6	TGTGCCACCAGCAGAGATAGAGACTCTGGGGCCAACGTCCTGACTTTC	CATSRDRDSGANVLTF
TRBV19	once	-	TRBJ1-2	TGTGCCAGTAGCCGGGACTGGGGAAGTGGCTACACCTTC	CASSRDWGSGYTF
TRBV11-3	once	-	TRBJ2-3	TGTGCCAGCAGCGTTTGGGGCAGCGCAGATACGCAGTATTTT	CASSVWGSADTQYF
TRBV27	-	TRBD1	TRBJ1-6	TGTGCCAGCAGAACCACCGCGGGACAGGGTTTTGATTCACCCCTCCACTTT	CASRTTAGQGFDSPLHF
TRBV15	-	-	TRBJ2-7	TGTGCCACCAGCAGTAGGGGTGGGGGGTGGTACGAGCAGTACTTC	CATSSRGGGWYEQYF
TRBV5-6	-	-	TRBJ1-5	TGTGCCAGCAGCTCCAAAGGACAATATAGCAATCAGCCCCAGCATTTT	CASSSKGQYSNQPQHF